These T cell receptor beta chains were read from a single sample in a study of shared clonotypes between healthy human individuals. The protocol was immunoSEQ multiplex PCR, while the TCRdb copy is restricted to in-frame clones and leaves out a portion. The data contain approximately 710,000 clones, less than 95% of them singletons. The sample taken for sequencing was memory CD8+ T cells from PBMCs. These receptors were collected from a man aged 18 to 29 in good health. Some clones in this sample may be carry-over from other donors' samples. The CDR3 runs from the conserved cysteine through the conserved F or W. A D gene is named only where the DNA matches it firmly. Clone size appears in some rows only: once, few, many, or a class for an expanded clone.

TRBJ1-6 | few | . | TRBV5-4 | TGTGCCAGCAGCTTGGGGGACCTGGGGTTAAGTTCACCCCTCCACTTT | CASSLGDLGLSSPLHF
TRBJ1-5 | . | . | TRBV6-6 | TGTGCCAGCAGTTTTTCGGCGTCGGGATTCGATCAGCCCCAGCATTTT | CASSFSASGFDQPQHF
TRBJ2-3 | . | TRBD2 | TRBV2 | TGTGCCAGCGTAGCGGGTCCTAGCACAGATACGCAGTATTTT | CASVAGPSTDTQYF
TRBJ2-3 | few | . | TRBV9 | TGTGCCAGCAGCGTAGGGGGCGTGCGGAGTTACACAGATACGCAGTATTTT | CASSVGGVRSYTDTQYF
TRBJ2-7 | . | . | TRBV27 | TGTGCCAGCAGTTTACGCGGGACGGTCTACGAGCAGTACTTC | CASSLRGTVYEQYF
TRBJ2-7 | . | . | TRBV5-1 | TGCGCCAGCAGCTTGGCCCGGACGAGAGCCTACGAGCAGTACTTC | CASSLARTRAYEQYF
TRBJ1-1 | few | . | TRBV11-2 | TGTGCCAGCAGCCTCGGACTCATAGCTTTCTTT | CASSLGLIAFF
TRBJ2-7 | few | . | TRBV28 | TGTGCCAGCAGTTTGGGCGGCTCCTACGAGCAGTACTTC | CASSLGGSYEQYF
TRBJ2-7 | . | . | TRBV14 | TGTGCCAGCAGCCACCGGGCCCCGGGCTACGAGCAGTACTTC | CASSHRAPGYEQYF
TRBJ2-1 | . | . | TRBV11-2 | TGTGCCAGCAGCTCCCGGGCTCAATTCAATGAGCAGTTCTTC | CASSSRAQFNEQFF
TRBJ2-7 | . | . | TRBV6-7 | TGTGCCAGCAGTTCGGGTATAGGACAGATTTACGAGCAGTACTTC | CASSSGIGQIYEQYF
TRBJ2-7 | . | TRBD2 | TRBV4-1 | TGCGCCAGCAGCCACCCGACTAGCGGGAGGTACGAGCAGTACTTC | CASSHPTSGRYEQYF
TRBJ2-2 | . | TRBD2 | TRBV2 | TGTGCCAGCAGTGAATCGGGAGGGGCCGGGGAGCTGTTTTTT | CASSESGGAGELFF
TRBJ2-7 | . | . | TRBV6-6 | TGTGCCAGCAGTTACTCTAGCGGCGAGCAGTACTTC | CASSYSSGEQYF
TRBJ2-7 | . | . | TRBV28 | TGTGCCAGCAGTTCTCCGGCCCTCCGAAACTCCTACGAGCAGTACTTC | CASSSPALRNSYEQYF
TRBJ2-2 | . | TRBD2 | TRBV29-1 | TGCAGCGCGGCGACTAGCGGTAACACCGGGGAGCTGTTTTTT | CSAATSGNTGELFF
TRBJ2-3 | . | TRBD2 | TRBV9 | TGTGCCAGCAGCCCCACAGCGGGAGTGAGGGCACAGGCAGATACGCAGTATTTT | CASSPTAGVRAQADTQYF
TRBJ2-4 | . | TRBD2 | TRBV9 | TGTGCCAGCAGCGTAGCGGGAGGGCCGGGAAACATTCAGTACTTC | CASSVAGGPGNIQYF
TRBJ1-1 | . | TRBD1 | TRBV13 | TGTGCCAGCAGCCCAAATCCGGACAGGGTGGGCACTGAAGCTTTCTTT | CASSPNPDRVGTEAFF
TRBJ2-7 | . | TRBD1 | TRBV27 | TGTGCCAGCAGTGAGGGGACAGGGGTCGCCCGGGAGGGGCAGTACTTC | CASSEGTGVAREGQYF
TRBJ1-1 | . | . | TRBV27 | TGTGCCAGCAGTTTTAACAAGGGCACTGAAGCTTTCTTT | CASSFNKGTEAFF
TRBJ1-2 | many | . | TRBV19 | TGTGCCACCGCGGGCTATGGCTACACCTTC | CATAGYGYTF
TRBJ2-1 | . | TRBD2 | TRBV9 | TGTGCCAGCAGCGTACTTGCTAGCGGGCTAAATGAGCAGTTCTTC | CASSVLASGLNEQFF
TRBJ1-2 | . | TRBD1 | TRBV7-6 | TGTGCCAGCAGCTTAATTGCAGGGGGCGCCTATGGCTACACCTTC | CASSLIAGGAYGYTF
TRBJ1-2 | . | TRBD1 | TRBV6-1 | TGTGCCAGCAGTGAAGTCCGTAGGACAGGGAGAAACGGCTACACCTTC | CASSEVRRTGRNGYTF
TRBJ2-7 | . | TRBD2 | TRBV28 | TGTGCCAGCAGTTTACTGCTCACTAGCGGGAGCTCCTACGAGCAGTACTTC | CASSLLLTSGSSYEQYF
TRBJ1-5 | . | . | TRBV27 | TGTGCCAGCAGTTTGTTAGGTTTGGGCAATCAGCCCCAGCATTTT | CASSLLGLGNQPQHF
TRBJ1-1 | . | TRBD1 | TRBV9 | TGTGCCAGCAGCGTAGGACAGGGTGGGACTGAAGCTTTCTTT | CASSVGQGGTEAFF
TRBJ2-2 | once | TRBD2 | TRBV27 | TGTGCCAGCAGTTCAGGACTAGCGGGAGCGGGCGGGGAGCTGTTTTTT | CASSSGLAGAGGELFF
TRBJ2-7 | . | . | TRBV13 | TGTGCCAGCAGCGAAGGGGACGAGCAGTACTTC | CASSEGDEQYF
TRBJ1-2 | . | TRBD1 | TRBV10-2 | TGCGCCAGTCGACAGGGGAACTATGGCTACACCTTC | CASRQGNYGYTF
TRBJ2-2 | . | TRBD1 | TRBV7-9 | TGTGCCAGCAGCTTATATGGGACAGGGCCCCCCGGGGAGCTGTTTTTT | CASSLYGTGPPGELFF